The clone carrying this T cell receptor (beta chain) appeared many times. The protocol attached unique molecular identifiers to individual cDNA molecules. MiXCR was run by TCRdb on the 5' RACE reads, yielding one entry per CDR3 protein. Of roughly 56,000 distinct CDR3 sequences in the sample, about 15% were seen once. The record originates from a study of early T cells in non-severe SARS-CoV-2 infection. For the study at large: Sequencing used unsorted whole-blood bulk RNA, so chains lack pairing.

The CDR3 has 13 amino acids. CDR1 and CDR2 (germline): MNHNY, SVGAGI (reference sequence). V was trimmed by 7 bases and J by 0 bases, leaving 9 bases between them. V gene TRBV6-6 combines with J gene TRBJ1-2; D remains ambiguous. This material consisted of whole blood, taken at baseline. The origin of this receptor is an adult who was a healthcare worker with PCR-confirmed SARS-CoV-2 infection or an uninfected control (not recorded which). CDR3 bases: TGTGCCAGCAATCGGGAACCTAACTATGGCTACACCTTC. Its protein is CASNREPNYGYTF.